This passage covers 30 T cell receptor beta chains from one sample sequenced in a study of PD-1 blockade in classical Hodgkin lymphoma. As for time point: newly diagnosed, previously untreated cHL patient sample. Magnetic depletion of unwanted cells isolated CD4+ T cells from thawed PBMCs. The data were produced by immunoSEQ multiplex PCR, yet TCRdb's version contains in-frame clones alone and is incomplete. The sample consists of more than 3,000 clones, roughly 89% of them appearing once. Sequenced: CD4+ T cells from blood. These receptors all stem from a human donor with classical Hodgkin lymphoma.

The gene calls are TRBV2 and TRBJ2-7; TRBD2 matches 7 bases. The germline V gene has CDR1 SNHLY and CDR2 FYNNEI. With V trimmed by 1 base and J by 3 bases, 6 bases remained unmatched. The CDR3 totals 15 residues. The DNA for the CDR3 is TGTGCCAGCAGTGAAGGGGCTAGCGGACTCTACGAGCAGTACTTC. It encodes CASSEGASGLYEQYF.

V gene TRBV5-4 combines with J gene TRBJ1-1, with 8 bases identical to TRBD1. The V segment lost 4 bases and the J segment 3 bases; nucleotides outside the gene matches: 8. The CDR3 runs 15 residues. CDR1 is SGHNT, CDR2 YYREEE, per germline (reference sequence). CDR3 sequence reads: CASSGGDRSHTEAFF. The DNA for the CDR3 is TGTGCCAGCAGCGGGGGGGACAGGAGCCACACTGAAGCTTTCTTT.

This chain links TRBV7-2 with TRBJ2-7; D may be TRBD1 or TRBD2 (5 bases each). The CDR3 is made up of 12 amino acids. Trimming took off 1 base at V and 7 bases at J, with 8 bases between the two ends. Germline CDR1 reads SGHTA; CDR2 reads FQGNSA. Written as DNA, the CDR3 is TGTGCCAGCAGCTTAGTGAGGGGAGAGCAGTACTTC. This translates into CASSLVRGEQYF.

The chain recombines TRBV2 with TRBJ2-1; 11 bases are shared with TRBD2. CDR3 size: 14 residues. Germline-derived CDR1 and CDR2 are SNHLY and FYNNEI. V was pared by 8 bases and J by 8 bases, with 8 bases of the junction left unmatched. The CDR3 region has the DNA TGTGCCAGCTTAGAACTAGCGGGAGTTCATGAGCAGTTCTTC. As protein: CASLELAGVHEQFF.

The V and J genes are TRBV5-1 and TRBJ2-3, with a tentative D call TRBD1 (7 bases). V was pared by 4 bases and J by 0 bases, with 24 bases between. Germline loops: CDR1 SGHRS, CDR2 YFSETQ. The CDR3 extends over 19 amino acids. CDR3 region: CASSPKQGGVGTSTDTQYF. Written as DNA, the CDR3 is TGCGCCAGCAGCCCCAAGCAAGGGGGCGTTGGGACTAGCACAGATACGCAGTATTTT. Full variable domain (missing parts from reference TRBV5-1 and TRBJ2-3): KAGVTQTPRYLIKTRGQQVTLSCSPISGHRSVSWYQQTPGQGLQFLFEYFSETQRNKGNFPGRFSGRQFSNSRSEMNVSTLELGDSALYLCASSPKQGGVGTSTDTQYFGPGTRLTVL.

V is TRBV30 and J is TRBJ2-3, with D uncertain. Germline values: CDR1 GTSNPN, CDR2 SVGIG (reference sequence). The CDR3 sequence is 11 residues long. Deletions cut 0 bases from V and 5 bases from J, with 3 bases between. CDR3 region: CAWSVEDTQYF. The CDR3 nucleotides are TGTGCCTGGAGTGTAGAAGATACGCAGTATTTT.

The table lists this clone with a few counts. The CDR3 protein is CASSRPGLNSPLHF. CDR3 sequence (DNA): TGTGCCAGCAGTCGCCCGGGCCTCAATTCACCCCTCCACTTT. This chain connects TRBV27 to TRBJ1-6, with D uncertain. The germline CDR1 and CDR2 sequences are MNHEY and SMNVEV (reference sequence). Trimming took off 5 bases at V and 7 bases at J, with 12 bases between the two ends. CDR3 length: 14 residues.

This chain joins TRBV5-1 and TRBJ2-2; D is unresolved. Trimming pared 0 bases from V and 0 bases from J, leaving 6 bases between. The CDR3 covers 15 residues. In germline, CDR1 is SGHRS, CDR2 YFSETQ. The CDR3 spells CASSLEAANTGELFF. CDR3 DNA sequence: TGCGCCAGCAGCTTGGAGGCAGCGAACACCGGGGAGCTGTTTTTT.

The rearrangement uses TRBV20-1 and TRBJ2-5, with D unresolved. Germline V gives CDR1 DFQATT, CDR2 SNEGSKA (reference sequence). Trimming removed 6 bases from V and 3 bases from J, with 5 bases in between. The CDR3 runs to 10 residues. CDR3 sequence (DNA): TGCAGTGCCTTAGAAGAGACCCAGTACTTC. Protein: CSALEETQYF.

The CDR3 DNA is TGTGCCAGCAGTGAAAGCCCCCGAAGCACAGATACGCAGTATTTT. It is translated as CASSESPRSTDTQYF. V is TRBV2 and J is TRBJ2-3; the D is unclear. CDR3 length equals 15 residues. Deletions cut 2 bases from V and 0 bases from J, with 9 bases between. Germline lookup yields CDR1 SNHLY and CDR2 FYNNEI.

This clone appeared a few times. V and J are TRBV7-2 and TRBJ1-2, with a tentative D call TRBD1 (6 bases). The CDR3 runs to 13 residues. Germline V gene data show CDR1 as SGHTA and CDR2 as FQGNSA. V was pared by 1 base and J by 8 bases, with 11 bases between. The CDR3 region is CASSLGAGEGYTF. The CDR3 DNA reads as TGTGCCAGCAGCTTAGGGGCAGGGGAGGGCTACACCTTC.

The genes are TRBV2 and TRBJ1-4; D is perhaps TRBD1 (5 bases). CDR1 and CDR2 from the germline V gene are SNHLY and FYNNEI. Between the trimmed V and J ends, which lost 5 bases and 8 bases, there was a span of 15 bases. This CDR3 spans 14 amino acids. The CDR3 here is CASSWDGLGEKLFF. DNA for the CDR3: TGTGCCAGCAGTTGGGACGGGCTAGGGGAAAAACTGTTTTTT.

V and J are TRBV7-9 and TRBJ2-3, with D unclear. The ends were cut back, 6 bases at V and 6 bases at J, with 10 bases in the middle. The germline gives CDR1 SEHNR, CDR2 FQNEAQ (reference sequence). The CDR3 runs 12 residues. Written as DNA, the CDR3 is TGTGCCAGCAGGTCAGTGACGGATACGCAGTATTTT. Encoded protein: CASRSVTDTQYF. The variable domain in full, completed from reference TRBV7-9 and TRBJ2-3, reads DTGVSQNPRHKITKRGQNVTFRCDPISEHNRLYWYRQTLGQGPEFLTYFQNEAQLEKSRLLSDRFSAERPKGSFSTLEIQRTEQGDSAMYLCASRSVTDTQYFGPGTRLTVL.

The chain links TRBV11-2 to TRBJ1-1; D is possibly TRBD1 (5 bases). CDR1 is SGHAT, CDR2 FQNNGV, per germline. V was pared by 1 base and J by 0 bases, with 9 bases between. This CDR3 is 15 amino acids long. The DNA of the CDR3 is TGTGCCAGCAGCTTAGTCGGGGCCCTGAACACTGAAGCTTTCTTT. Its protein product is CASSLVGALNTEAFF. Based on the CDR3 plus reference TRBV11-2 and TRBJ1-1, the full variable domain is EAGVAQSPRYKIIEKRQSVAFWCNPISGHATLYWYQQILGQGPKLLIQFQNNGVVDDSQLPKDRFSAERLKGVDSTLKIQPAKLEDSAVYLCASSLVGALNTEAFFGQGTRLTVV.

The CDR3 DNA is TGTGCCAGCAGCTTGGGGTCGGGACTAGCCGAGAATGAGCAGTTCTTC. Translating gives CASSLGSGLAENEQFF. This chain connects TRBV5-4 to TRBJ2-1; 9 positions agree with TRBD2. Germline CDR1 reads SGHNT; CDR2 reads YYREEE (reference sequence). This CDR3 has 16 residues. J lost 7 bases, V lost 0 bases, and 8 bases had no gene match.

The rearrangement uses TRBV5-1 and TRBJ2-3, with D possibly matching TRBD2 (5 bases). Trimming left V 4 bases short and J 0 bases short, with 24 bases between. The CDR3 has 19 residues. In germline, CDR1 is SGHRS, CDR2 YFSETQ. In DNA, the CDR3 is TGCGCCAGCAGCCCCGGCGGGTGGGGATCACTACCCAGCACAGATACGCAGTATTTT. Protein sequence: CASSPGGWGSLPSTDTQYF.

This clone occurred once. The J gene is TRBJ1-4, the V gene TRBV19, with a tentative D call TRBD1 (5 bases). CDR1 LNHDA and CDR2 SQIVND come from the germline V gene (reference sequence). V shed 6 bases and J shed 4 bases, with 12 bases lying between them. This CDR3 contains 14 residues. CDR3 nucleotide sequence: TGTGCCAGTAGCTACAGGCGCCGTAATGAAAAACTGTTTTTT. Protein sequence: CASSYRRRNEKLFF.

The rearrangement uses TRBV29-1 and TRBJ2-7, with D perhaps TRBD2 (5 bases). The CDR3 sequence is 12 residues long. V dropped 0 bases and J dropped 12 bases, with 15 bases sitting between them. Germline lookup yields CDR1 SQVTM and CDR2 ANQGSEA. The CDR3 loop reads CSVEESRGSSYF. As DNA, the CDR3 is TGCAGCGTTGAAGAAAGCCGGGGTAGTTCGTACTTC.

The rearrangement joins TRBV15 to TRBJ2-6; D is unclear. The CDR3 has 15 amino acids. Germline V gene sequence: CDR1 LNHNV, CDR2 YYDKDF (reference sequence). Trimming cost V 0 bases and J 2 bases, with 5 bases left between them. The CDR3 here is CATSREETGANVLTF. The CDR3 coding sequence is TGTGCCACCAGCAGAGAAGAGACTGGGGCCAACGTCCTGACTTTC.

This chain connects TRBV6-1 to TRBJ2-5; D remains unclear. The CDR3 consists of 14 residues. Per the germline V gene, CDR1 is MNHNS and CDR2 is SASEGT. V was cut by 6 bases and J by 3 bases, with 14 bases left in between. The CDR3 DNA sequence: TGTGCCAGCAGGCGCATTGGAGTTGAAGAGACCCAGTACTTC. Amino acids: CASRRIGVEETQYF.

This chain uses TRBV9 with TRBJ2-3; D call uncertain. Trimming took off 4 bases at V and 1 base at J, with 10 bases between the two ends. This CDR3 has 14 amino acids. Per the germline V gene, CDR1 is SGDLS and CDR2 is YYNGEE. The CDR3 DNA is TGTGCCAGCAGCCCCCAGTGGGGCACAGATACGCAGTATTTT. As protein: CASSPQWGTDTQYF.

CDR3 protein: CASSPEPFSYNSPLHF. CDR3 nucleotide sequence: TGTGCCAGCAGCCCCGAGCCCTTCTCCTATAATTCACCCCTCCACTTT. The chain couples TRBV5-4 to TRBJ1-6; no clear D gene. Germline V gene sequence: CDR1 SGHNT, CDR2 YYREEE (reference sequence). The CDR3 has 16 amino acids. Trimming took 4 bases from V and 0 from J, leaving 11 bases between them.

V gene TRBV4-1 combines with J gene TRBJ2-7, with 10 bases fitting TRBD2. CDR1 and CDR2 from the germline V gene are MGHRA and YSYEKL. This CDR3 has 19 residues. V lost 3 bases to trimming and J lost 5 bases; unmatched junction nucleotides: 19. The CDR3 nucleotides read TGCGCCAGCAGCCACGCCGGGACTAGCGTTTCCTATCTTGCCGACGAGCAGTACTTC. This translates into CASSHAGTSVSYLADEQYF.

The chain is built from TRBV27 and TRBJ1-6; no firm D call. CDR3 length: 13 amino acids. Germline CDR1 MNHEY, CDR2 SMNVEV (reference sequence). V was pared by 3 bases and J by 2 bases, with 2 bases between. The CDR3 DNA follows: TGTGCCAGCAGTTTGACCTATAATTCACCCCTCCACTTT. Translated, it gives CASSLTYNSPLHF.

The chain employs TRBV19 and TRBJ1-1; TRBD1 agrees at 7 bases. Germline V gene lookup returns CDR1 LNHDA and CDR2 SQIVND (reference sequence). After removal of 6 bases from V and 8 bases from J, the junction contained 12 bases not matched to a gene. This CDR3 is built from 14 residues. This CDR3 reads CASSIVYRGGEAFF. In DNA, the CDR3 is TGTGCCAGTAGCATTGTCTACAGGGGTGGAGAAGCTTTCTTT.

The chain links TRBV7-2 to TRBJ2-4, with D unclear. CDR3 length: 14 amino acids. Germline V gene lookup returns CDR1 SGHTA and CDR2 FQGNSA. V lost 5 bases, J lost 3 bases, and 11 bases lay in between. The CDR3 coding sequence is TGTGCCAGCAGCCCTGGGCCAGGCAAAAACATTCAGTACTTC. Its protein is CASSPGPGKNIQYF. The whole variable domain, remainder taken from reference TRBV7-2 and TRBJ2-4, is GAGVSQSPSNKVTEKGKDVELRCDPISGHTALYWYRQSLGQGLEFLIYFQGNSAPDKSGLPSDRFSAERTGGSVSTLTIQRTQQEDSAVYLCASSPGPGKNIQYFGAGTRLSVL.

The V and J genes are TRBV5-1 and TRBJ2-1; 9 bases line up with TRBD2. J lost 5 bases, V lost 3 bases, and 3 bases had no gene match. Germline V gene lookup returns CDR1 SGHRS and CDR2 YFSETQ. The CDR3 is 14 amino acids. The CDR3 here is CASSSGTSHNEQFF. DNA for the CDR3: TGCGCCAGCAGCTCCGGGACTAGCCACAATGAGCAGTTCTTC.

The CDR3 coding sequence is TGTGCCAGTAGTATAGGGGGACAGCAGTACTTC. It encodes CASSIGGQQYF. The V call is TRBV19, the J call TRBJ2-4; TRBD1 aligns across 7 bases. This CDR3 contains 11 residues. Germline V lookup: CDR1 LNHDA, CDR2 SQIVND (reference sequence). V was clipped by 1 base and J by 13 bases; unmatched bases: 1.

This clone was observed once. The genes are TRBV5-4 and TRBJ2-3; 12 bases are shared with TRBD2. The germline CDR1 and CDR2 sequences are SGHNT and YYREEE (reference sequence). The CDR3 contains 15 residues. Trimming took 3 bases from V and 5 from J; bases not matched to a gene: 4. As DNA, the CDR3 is TGTGCCAGCAGCTCCTCTAGCGGGGGGGGAGATACGCAGTATTTT. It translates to CASSSSSGGGDTQYF. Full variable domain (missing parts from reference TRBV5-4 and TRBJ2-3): ETGVTQSPTHLIKTRGQQVTLRCSSQSGHNTVSWYQQALGQGPQFIFQYYREEENGRGNFPPRFSGLQFPNYSSELNVNALELDDSALYLCASSSSSGGGDTQYFGPGTRLTVL.

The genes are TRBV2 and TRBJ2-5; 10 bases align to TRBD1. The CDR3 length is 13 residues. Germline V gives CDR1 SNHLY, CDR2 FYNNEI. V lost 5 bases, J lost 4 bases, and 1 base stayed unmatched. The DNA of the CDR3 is TGTGCCAGCAGTTGGACAGGGGGAGAGACCCAGTACTTC. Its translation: CASSWTGGETQYF.